This entry concerns a single T cell receptor (beta chain). As yet, its antigen is unknown. The data stem from a study of CD8 T cells in ankylosing spondylitis. Points from the study as a whole: Disease-associated clones were CD8+ and fairly uncommon in peripheral blood.

V trimming: 5 bases; J trimming: 4 bases; junction bases outside the gene matches: 10. CDR1 and CDR2 (germline): DFQATT, SNEGSKA (reference sequence). The CDR3 contains 17 residues. Making use of molecular barcodes, quantitative 5'-RACE generated TCR beta libraries. TCRdb used MiXCR to reprocess the 5' RACE reads, holding one entry per CDR3 protein. The data show around 150,000 distinct CDR3 sequences, approximately 10% seen once. The sequenced sample was blood, either unsorted or a sorted T cell fraction (not recorded which). V usage is TRBV20-1 and J usage is TRBJ2-1; 14 nucleotides agree with TRBD2. The receptor was isolated from a male donor with ankylosing spondylitis or in good health (not recorded which). The CDR3 sequence is CSAPQTSGRAQYNEQFF. The CDR3 DNA reads as TGCAGTGCTCCGCAGACTAGCGGGAGGGCCCAGTACAATGAGCAGTTCTTC.